This T cell receptor beta chain originates from a study of technical replicates of blood from a few donors. Data came from immunoSEQ multiplex PCR; TCRdb stores just in-frame clones and leaves some out. The sample includes 75,000 to 90,000 clones, about 95% of them seen just once. Only one count was recorded for this clone. From germline, CDR1 is MNHEY and CDR2 SVGAGI. The CDR3 consists of 15 residues. V was cut by 0 bases and J by 2 bases, with 8 bases left in between. The sequencing input was T cells isolated from PBMCs. The clonotype originates from a human donor in good health. This chain joins TRBV6-5 and TRBJ1-5, with D hard to call. CDR3 coding DNA: TGTGCCAGCAGTTACTCGGAGGGTGGCAATCAGCCCCAGCATTTT. Translation gives CASSYSEGGNQPQHF.